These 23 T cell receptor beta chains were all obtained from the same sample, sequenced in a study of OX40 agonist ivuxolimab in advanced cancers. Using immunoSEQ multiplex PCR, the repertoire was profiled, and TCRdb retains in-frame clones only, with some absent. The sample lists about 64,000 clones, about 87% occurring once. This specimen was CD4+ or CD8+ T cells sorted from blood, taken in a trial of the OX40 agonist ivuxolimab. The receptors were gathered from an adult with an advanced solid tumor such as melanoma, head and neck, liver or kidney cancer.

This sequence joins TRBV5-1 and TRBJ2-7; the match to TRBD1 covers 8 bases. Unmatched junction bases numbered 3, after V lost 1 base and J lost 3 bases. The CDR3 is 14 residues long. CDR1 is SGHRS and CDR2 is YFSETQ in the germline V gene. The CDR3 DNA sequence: TGCGCCAGCAGCTTGAACAGGGGGGTCTACGAGCAGTACTTC. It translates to CASSLNRGVYEQYF.

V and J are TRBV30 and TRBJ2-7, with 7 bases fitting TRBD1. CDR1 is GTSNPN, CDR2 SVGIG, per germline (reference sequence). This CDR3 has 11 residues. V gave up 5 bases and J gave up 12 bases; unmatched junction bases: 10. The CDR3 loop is CAWDIGGVRYF. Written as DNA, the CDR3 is TGTGCCTGGGATATAGGGGGCGTTCGGTACTTC.

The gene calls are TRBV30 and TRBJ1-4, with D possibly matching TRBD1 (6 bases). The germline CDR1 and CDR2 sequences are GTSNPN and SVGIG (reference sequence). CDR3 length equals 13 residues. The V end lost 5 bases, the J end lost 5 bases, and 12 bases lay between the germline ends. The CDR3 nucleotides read TGTGCCTGGCAACAGGGTGTGAATGAAAAACTGTTTTTT. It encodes CAWQQGVNEKLFF.

CDR3 protein: CASSLWEEGQYF. As DNA, the CDR3 is TGTGCCAGCAGTTTGTGGGAAGAGGGGCAGTACTTC. The chain uses TRBV27 and TRBJ2-7; TRBD2 might be the D (5 bases). The CDR3 sequence is 12 residues long. The V end was cut by 3 bases, the J end by 9 bases, with 12 bases between. In germline, CDR1 is MNHEY, CDR2 SMNVEV (reference sequence).

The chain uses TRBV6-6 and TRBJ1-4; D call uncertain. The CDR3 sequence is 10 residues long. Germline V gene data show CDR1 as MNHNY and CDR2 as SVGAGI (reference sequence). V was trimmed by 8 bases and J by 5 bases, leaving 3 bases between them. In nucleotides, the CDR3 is TGTGCCAGCCTAAATGAAAAACTGTTTTTT. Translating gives CASLNEKLFF.

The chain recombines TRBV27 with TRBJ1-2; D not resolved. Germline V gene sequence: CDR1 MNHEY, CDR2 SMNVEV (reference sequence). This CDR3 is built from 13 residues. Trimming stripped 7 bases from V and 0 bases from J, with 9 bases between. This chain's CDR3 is CASKGNTNYGYTF. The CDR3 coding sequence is TGTGCCAGCAAAGGGAATACTAACTATGGCTACACCTTC.

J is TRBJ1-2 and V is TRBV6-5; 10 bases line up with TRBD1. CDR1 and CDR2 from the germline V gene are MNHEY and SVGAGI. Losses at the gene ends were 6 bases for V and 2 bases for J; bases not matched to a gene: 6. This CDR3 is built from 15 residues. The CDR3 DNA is TGTGCCAGCAGCTCCGAGGGACAGGGGAACTATGGCTACACCTTC. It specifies CASSSEGQGNYGYTF.

This CDR3 reads CASSLETASTDTQYF. The CDR3, as DNA: TGCGCCAGCAGCCTAGAGACAGCTAGCACAGATACGCAGTATTTT. The chain is built from TRBV5-1 and TRBJ2-3; the D gene is possibly TRBD1 (5 bases). Trimming took 4 bases from V and 0 from J, leaving 12 bases between them. This CDR3 contains 15 residues. The germline V gene has CDR1 SGHRS and CDR2 YFSETQ.

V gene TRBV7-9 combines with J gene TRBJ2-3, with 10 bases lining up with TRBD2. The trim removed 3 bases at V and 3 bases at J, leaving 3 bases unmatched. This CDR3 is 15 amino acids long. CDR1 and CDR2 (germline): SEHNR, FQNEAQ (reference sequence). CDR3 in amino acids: CASSFSSGRTDTQYF. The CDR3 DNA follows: TGTGCCAGCAGCTTCTCTAGCGGGAGAACAGATACGCAGTATTTT. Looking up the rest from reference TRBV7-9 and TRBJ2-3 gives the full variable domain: DTGVSQNPRHKITKRGQNVTFRCDPISEHNRLYWYRQTLGQGPEFLTYFQNEAQLEKSRLLSDRFSAERPKGSFSTLEIQRTEQGDSAMYLCASSFSSGRTDTQYFGPGTRLTVL.

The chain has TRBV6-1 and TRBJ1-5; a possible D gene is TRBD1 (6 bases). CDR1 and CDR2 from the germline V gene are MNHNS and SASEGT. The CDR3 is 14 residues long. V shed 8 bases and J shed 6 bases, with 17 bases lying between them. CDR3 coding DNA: TGTGCCAGCCGGGACACAGGGATGGGTCAGCCCCAGCATTTT. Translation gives CASRDTGMGQPQHF.

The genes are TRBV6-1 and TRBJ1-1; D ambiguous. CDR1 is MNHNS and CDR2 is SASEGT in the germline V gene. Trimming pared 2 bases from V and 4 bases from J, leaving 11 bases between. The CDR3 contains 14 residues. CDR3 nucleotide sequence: TGTGCCAGCAGTGAAATAAGGACGGGCACTGAAGCTTTCTTT. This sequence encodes CASSEIRTGTEAFF.

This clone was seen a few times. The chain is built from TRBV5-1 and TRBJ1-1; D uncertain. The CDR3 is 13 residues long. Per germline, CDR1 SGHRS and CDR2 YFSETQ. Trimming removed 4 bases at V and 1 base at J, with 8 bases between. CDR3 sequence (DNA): TGCGCCAGCAGCCTGGTGACGAACACTGAAGCTTTCTTT. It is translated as CASSLVTNTEAFF.

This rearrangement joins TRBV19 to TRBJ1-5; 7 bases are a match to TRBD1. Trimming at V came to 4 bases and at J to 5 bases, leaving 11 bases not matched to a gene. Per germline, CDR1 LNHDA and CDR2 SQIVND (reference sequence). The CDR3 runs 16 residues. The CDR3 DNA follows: TGTGCCAGTAGTAACCGGCTACAGGGGCTCCATCAGCCCCAGCATTTT. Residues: CASSNRLQGLHQPQHF.

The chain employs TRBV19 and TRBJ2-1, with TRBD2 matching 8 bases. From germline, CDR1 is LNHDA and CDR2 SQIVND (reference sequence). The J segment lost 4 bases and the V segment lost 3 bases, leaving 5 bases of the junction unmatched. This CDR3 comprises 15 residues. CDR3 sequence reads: CASSIGAGGYNEQFF. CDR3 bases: TGTGCCAGTAGTATCGGGGCGGGAGGTTACAATGAGCAGTTCTTC.

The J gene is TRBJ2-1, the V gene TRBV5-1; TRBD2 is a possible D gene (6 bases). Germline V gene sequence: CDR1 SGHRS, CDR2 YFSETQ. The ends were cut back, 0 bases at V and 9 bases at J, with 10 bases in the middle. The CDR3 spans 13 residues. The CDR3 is CASSLGMGGEQFF. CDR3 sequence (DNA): TGCGCCAGCAGCTTGGGGATGGGGGGTGAGCAGTTCTTC.

This chain's CDR3 is CASSQALTGTDTQYF. In DNA form, the CDR3 reads TGTGCCAGCAGCCAGGCCTTAACTGGCACAGATACGCAGTATTTT. V usage is TRBV6-6 and J usage is TRBJ2-3; no clear D. The V gene's germline CDR1 is MNHNY and CDR2 SVGAGI (reference sequence). The V end lost 6 bases, the J end lost 1 base, and 14 bases lay between the germline ends. This CDR3 is 15 amino acids long.

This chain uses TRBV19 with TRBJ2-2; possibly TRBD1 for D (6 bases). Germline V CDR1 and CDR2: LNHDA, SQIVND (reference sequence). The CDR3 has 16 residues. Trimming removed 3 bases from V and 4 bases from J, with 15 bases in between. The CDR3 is CASSIPPGTTTGELFF. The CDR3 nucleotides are TGTGCCAGTAGTATCCCCCCCGGGACAACCACCGGGGAGCTGTTTTTT.

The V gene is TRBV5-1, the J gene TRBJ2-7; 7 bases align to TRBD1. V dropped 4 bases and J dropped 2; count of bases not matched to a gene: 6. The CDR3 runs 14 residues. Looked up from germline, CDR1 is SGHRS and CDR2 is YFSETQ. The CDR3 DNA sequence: TGCGCCAGCAGCCGACAGGGAAACCCCTACGAGCAGTACTTC. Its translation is CASSRQGNPYEQYF.

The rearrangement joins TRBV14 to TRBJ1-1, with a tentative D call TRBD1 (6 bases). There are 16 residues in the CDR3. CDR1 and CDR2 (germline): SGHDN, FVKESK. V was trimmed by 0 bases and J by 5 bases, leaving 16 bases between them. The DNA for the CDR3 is TGTGCCAGCAGCCAAGAGGGGACGGGGGCGTTGACTGAAGCTTTCTTT. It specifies CASSQEGTGALTEAFF.

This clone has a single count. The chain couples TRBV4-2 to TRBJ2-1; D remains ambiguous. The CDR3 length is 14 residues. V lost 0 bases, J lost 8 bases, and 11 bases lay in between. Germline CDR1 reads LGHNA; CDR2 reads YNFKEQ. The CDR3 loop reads CASSQEISIHEQFF. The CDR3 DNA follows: TGTGCCAGCAGCCAAGAAATCAGCATCCATGAGCAGTTCTTC.

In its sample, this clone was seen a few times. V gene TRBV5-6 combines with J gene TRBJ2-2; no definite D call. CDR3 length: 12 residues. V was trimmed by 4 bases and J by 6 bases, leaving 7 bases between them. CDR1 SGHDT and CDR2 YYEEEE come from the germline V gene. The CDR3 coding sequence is TGTGCCAGCAGCAAGGATGCCGGGGAGCTGTTTTTT. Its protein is CASSKDAGELFF.

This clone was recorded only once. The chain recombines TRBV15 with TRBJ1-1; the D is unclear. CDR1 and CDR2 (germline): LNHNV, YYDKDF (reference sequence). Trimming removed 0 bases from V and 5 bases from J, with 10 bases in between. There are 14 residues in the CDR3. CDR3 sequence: CATSREEGRTEAFF. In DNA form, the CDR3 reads TGTGCCACCAGCAGAGAAGAGGGTCGGACTGAAGCTTTCTTT.

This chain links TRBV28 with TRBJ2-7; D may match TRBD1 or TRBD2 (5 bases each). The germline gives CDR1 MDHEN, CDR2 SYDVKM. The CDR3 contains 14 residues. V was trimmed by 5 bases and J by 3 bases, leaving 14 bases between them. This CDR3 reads CASSRPGTDYEQYF. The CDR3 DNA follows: TGTGCCAGCAGTCGTCCCGGGACGGACTACGAGCAGTACTTC.